Listed below are T cell receptor beta chains from one sample, sequenced in a study of memory CD4+ T cells and cytomegalovirus serostatus. The data were produced by immunoSEQ multiplex PCR, yet TCRdb's version contains in-frame clones alone and is incomplete. This sample has approximately 53,000 clones, with under 90% found just once. Sequenced material: memory CD4+ T cells from blood. The source is an adult in good health and CMV-seronegative. Each CDR3 is given with its conserved first and last residue. Fields, in order: V gene, J gene, CDR3 protein.

v_call: TRBV5-6; j_call: TRBJ1-1; cdr3_aa: CASSLNRRSTEAFF
v_call: TRBV2; j_call: TRBJ1-4; cdr3_aa: CASRVGQGATNEKLFF
v_call: TRBV5-1; j_call: TRBJ2-5; cdr3_aa: CASSLEGTAKETQYF
v_call: TRBV19; j_call: TRBJ1-2; cdr3_aa: CASRQGPLANYGYTF
v_call: TRBV7-9; j_call: TRBJ2-3; cdr3_aa: CASSLTLRRAGLSTDTQYF
v_call: TRBV7-9; j_call: TRBJ1-1; cdr3_aa: CASSPHIGGGTEAFF
v_call: TRBV6-5; j_call: TRBJ1-6; cdr3_aa: CASGIEDSNSPLHF
v_call: TRBV19; j_call: TRBJ2-7; cdr3_aa: CASGRGGNEQYF
v_call: TRBV10-3; j_call: TRBJ1-1; cdr3_aa: CAIREVPNTEAFF
v_call: TRBV18; j_call: TRBJ1-2; cdr3_aa: CASSPQGTAYGCTF
v_call: TRBV11-2; j_call: TRBJ2-3; cdr3_aa: CASSAWDVTDTQYF
v_call: TRBV5-1; j_call: TRBJ2-2; cdr3_aa: CASSLTNRGRTGELFF
v_call: TRBV7-3; j_call: TRBJ2-1; cdr3_aa: CASSLAQGSYNEQFF
v_call: TRBV19; j_call: TRBJ2-7; cdr3_aa: CASSRRDVAYEQYF
v_call: TRBV28; j_call: TRBJ1-1; cdr3_aa: CASREQGNTEAFF
v_call: TRBV11-2; j_call: TRBJ1-3; cdr3_aa: CASSRPGGDRAIWSTIYF
v_call: TRBV7-2; j_call: TRBJ1-3; cdr3_aa: CASSLGMGNTIYF
v_call: TRBV6-1; j_call: TRBJ1-1; cdr3_aa: CASNRNTEAFF